Following are 3 T cell receptor beta chains from one sample sequenced in a study of identifying expanded T cells in peripheral blood. Profiling relied on immunoSEQ multiplex PCR, and the TCRdb table lists in-frame clones only, not all of them. Of 130,000 or so clones listed, around 84% are singletons. Material for sequencing was blood. These receptors were taken from a person aged 18-69 years in good health.

J is TRBJ1-5 and V is TRBV2, with no clear D. The CDR3 sequence is 12 residues long. Between the trimmed V and J ends, which lost 7 bases and 4 bases, there was a span of 8 bases. The germline CDR1 and CDR2 sequences are SNHLY and FYNNEI. The CDR3 DNA reads as TGTGCCAGCACCCAGAGGAATCAGCCCCAGCATTTT. The encoded protein is CASTQRNQPQHF.

The gene calls are TRBV2 and TRBJ2-1; D unresolved. The CDR3 sequence is 15 residues long. V lost 4 bases and J 2 bases, leaving 12 bases between the germline ends. Germline CDR1 reads SNHLY; CDR2 reads FYNNEI. The CDR3, as DNA: TGTGCCAGCAGTGGGTCGGGTGTACCCTACAATGAGCAGTTCTTC. It yields the protein CASSGSGVPYNEQFF.

For the CDR3, the DNA is TGTGCCATCAGTGCGGGTGGAGAGACCCAGTACTTC. Its protein product is CAISAGGETQYF. The chain recombines TRBV10-3 with TRBJ2-5; the D is unclear. Germline lookup yields CDR1 ENHRY and CDR2 SYGVKD. This CDR3 has 12 residues. Trimming removed 4 bases at V and 4 bases at J, with 7 bases between.